The 19 T cell receptor beta chains in this list originate from one sample, sequenced in a study of read filtering for tumor transcriptome and immune sequencing. From around 0.4 ug of RNA, a library with molecular barcoded alpha/delta and beta/gamma adaptors was made. TCRdb used MiXCR to reprocess the reads, holding one entry per CDR3 protein. The table records approximately 50,000 distinct CDR3 sequences, approximately 22% of them present only once. Source material: a population of CD138-negative cells sorted from bone marrow. The receptors originated from a donor at least 40 years old with multiple myeloma.

This clonotype was seen at least ten times. The rearrangement links TRBV5-6 to TRBJ2-5, with D uncertain. CDR3 length: 18 residues. Trimming stripped 0 bases from V and 2 bases from J, with 20 bases between. CDR1 SGHDT and CDR2 YYEEEE come from the germline V gene. This chain's CDR3 is CASSLGVRSLGRQETQYF. Written as DNA, the CDR3 is TGTGCCAGCAGCTTGGGTGTTAGAAGTCTAGGCCGACAAGAGACCCAGTACTTC. Together with reference TRBV5-6 and TRBJ2-5, the CDR3 gives the full variable domain: DAGVTQSPTHLIKTRGQQVTLRCSPKSGHDTVSWYQQALGQGPQFIFQYYEEEERQRGNFPDRFSGHQFPNYSSELNVNALLLGDSALYLCASSLGVRSLGRQETQYFGPGTRLLVL.

Regarding this clonotype: Being one base from a much bigger clone, this may be a read error. The chain is built from TRBV28 and TRBJ2-3; D is undetermined. The V end was cut by 8 bases, the J end by 0 bases, with 12 bases between. The germline V gene encodes CDR1 MDHEN and CDR2 SYDVKM. This CDR3 has 14 residues. DNA of the CDR3: TGTGCCAGCGGGTTTGTTAGAAGCACAGATACGCAGTATTTT. This gives the protein CASGFVRSTDTQYF.

About this clonotype: This could be a read error, since a much larger clone is one nucleotide away. The chain uses TRBV6-1 and TRBJ2-3; possible D gene TRBD2, 5 bases. Germline-derived CDR1 and CDR2 are MNHNS and SASEGT. The CDR3 runs 14 residues. The V end was cut by 4 bases, the J end by 3 bases, with 11 bases between. The CDR3 DNA reads as TGTGCCAGCAGTGGGCTAAGGGAGACAGATACGCAGTATTTT. Residues: CASSGLRETDTQYF.

The chain carries TRBV12-3 or TRBV12-4 and TRBJ2-3; 9 bases are a match to TRBD2. CDR3 length: 15 amino acids. Unmatched junction bases numbered 6, after V lost 4 bases and J lost 4 bases. The CDR3 spells CASSWRRGGPDTQYF. CDR3 in DNA: TGTGCCAGCAGTTGGAGGCGGGGGGGCCCAGATACGCAGTATTTT.

In its sample, this clonotype was seen many times. The CDR3 loop reads CSVQTAGANVLTF. In DNA form, the CDR3 reads TGCAGCGTTCAGACGGCCGGGGCCAACGTCCTGACTTTC. The chain carries TRBV29-1 and TRBJ2-6; D remains ambiguous. The CDR3 is 13 amino acids. V was cut by 5 bases and J by 4 bases, with 9 bases left in between. Germline V CDR1 and CDR2: SQVTM, ANQGSEA.

This clonotype appeared a single time. A clone one base away is much larger, so this may be a read error. The chain uses TRBV12-3 or TRBV12-4 and TRBJ2-3; 7 nucleotides match TRBD1. This CDR3 contains 12 residues. The DNA for the CDR3 is TGTGCCGGGGGACAGAGCACAGATGCGCAGTATTTT. Its protein is CAGGQSTDAQYF.

This chain joins TRBV11-2 and TRBJ2-1; 11 nucleotides agree with TRBD2. The J segment lost 7 bases and the V segment lost 3 bases, leaving 5 bases of the junction unmatched. CDR1 and CDR2 (germline): SGHAT, FQNNGV. The CDR3 length is 15 residues. CDR3 bases: TGTGCCAGCAGCTTCTCACTAGCGGGAGTAAATGAGCAGTTCTTC. This encodes CASSFSLAGVNEQFF.

This clonotype was counted at least ten times. The rearrangement joins TRBV12-3 or TRBV12-4 to TRBJ2-1; 8 nucleotides align to TRBD1. V dropped 1 base and J dropped 11; count of bases not matched to a gene: 1. The CDR3 spans 12 residues. The CDR3 spells CASSLGTGQQFF. The CDR3 DNA reads as TGTGCCAGCAGTTTAGGGACAGGGCAGCAGTTCTTC.

This clonotype was seen ten or more times. The chain has TRBV2 and TRBJ2-5; D possibly corresponds to TRBD1 (6 bases). V was cut by 5 bases and J by 6 bases, with 10 bases left in between. Germline V gene data show CDR1 as SNHLY and CDR2 as FYNNEI. The CDR3 contains 12 residues. CDR3 protein: CASSPGEKTQYF. Here the CDR3 DNA reads TGTGCCAGCAGTCCAGGGGAAAAGACCCAGTACTTC.

This clonotype has at least ten counts. The genes are TRBV4-1 and TRBJ2-1, with D possibly being TRBD2 (7 bases). Trimming shortened V by 0 bases and J by 2 bases, and 11 bases separated the two germline ends. Germline CDR1 MGHRA, CDR2 YSYEKL. The CDR3 spans 16 residues. CDR3 amino acids: CASSQEAGAAYNEQFF. The CDR3 DNA is TGCGCCAGCAGCCAAGAGGCGGGGGCCGCCTACAATGAGCAGTTCTTC.

This clonotype is labeled as medium-sized (0.01 to 0.1%). The chain has TRBV20-1 and TRBJ2-7; 11 bases match TRBD2. The CDR3 length is 14 residues. Per germline, CDR1 DFQATT and CDR2 SNEGSKA (reference sequence). Losses at the gene ends were 5 bases for V and 1 base for J; bases not matched to a gene: 4. CDR3: CSAETSGASYEQYF. Here the CDR3 DNA reads TGCAGTGCTGAGACTAGCGGGGCATCCTACGAGCAGTACTTC.

This clonotype was recorded many times. This rearrangement joins TRBV5-1 to TRBJ2-2, with 11 bases fitting TRBD2. Germline values: CDR1 SGHRS, CDR2 YFSETQ. The CDR3 contains 16 residues. V dropped 4 bases and J dropped 6; count of bases not matched to a gene: 8. The CDR3 sequence is CASSHTSGSIAGELFF. In DNA form, the CDR3 reads TGCGCCAGCAGCCACACTAGCGGGAGTATCGCCGGGGAGCTGTTTTTT.

This clonotype was seen a few times. This chain links TRBV18 with TRBJ2-2; D is ambiguous. The CDR3 consists of 17 residues. CDR1 is KGHSH and CDR2 is LQKENI in the germline V gene. V shed 0 bases and J shed 0 bases, with 11 bases lying between them. CDR3 sequence (DNA): TGTGCCAGCTCACCACCGAGAGATGCAGCGAACACCGGGGAGCTGTTTTTT. The encoded protein is CASSPPRDAANTGELFF.

About this clonotype: A read error is possible here, since a much larger clone lies one base away. The chain employs TRBV6-1 and TRBJ1-1, with a weak D call TRBD1 (5 bases). In germline, CDR1 is MNHNS, CDR2 SASEGT. CDR3 length equals 13 residues. CDR3: CASSVSWGTGAFF. CDR3 sequence (DNA): TGTGCCAGCAGTGTCAGTTGGGGCACTGGAGCTTTCTTT.

This clonotype has only a few counts. The V call is TRBV19, the J call TRBJ2-3; TRBD2 might be the D (6 bases). CDR1 and CDR2 from the germline V gene are LNHDA and SQIVND (reference sequence). The V gene lost 6 bases and the J gene lost 0 bases, with 16 bases spanning the gap. CDR3 length equals 16 residues. For the CDR3, the DNA is TGTGCCAGTAGGCGACGGCGGGGACGCAGCACAGATACGCAGTATTTT. Translated, it gives CASRRRRGRSTDTQYF.

This clonotype was found many times. V and J are TRBV24-1 and TRBJ2-1; perhaps TRBD2 as D (6 bases). CDR3 length: 16 amino acids. Germline V gives CDR1 KGHDR, CDR2 SFDVKD. Trimming removed 4 bases from V and 0 bases from J, with 12 bases in between. The CDR3 spells CATSEPTGSSYNEQFF. The CDR3 DNA follows: TGTGCCACCAGTGAGCCAACCGGGAGCTCCTACAATGAGCAGTTCTTC.

Points on this clonotype: A much more abundant neighbour one base away suggests this may be a read error. The CDR3 DNA follows: TGTGCCAGCACCTTAATCGCTGGGGTCACCCGGGAGCTGTTTTTT. Translation gives CASTLIAGVTRELFF. The chain couples TRBV12-3 or TRBV12-4 to TRBJ2-2; the D is unclear. CDR3 length: 15 residues.

The sample holds many counts of this clonotype. The rearrangement links TRBV6-6 to TRBJ1-4, with TRBD1 matching 7 bases. With 2 bases clipped from V and 7 bases from J, the junction kept 10 bases outside the gene matches. This CDR3 comprises 16 residues. Per germline, CDR1 MNHNY and CDR2 SVGAGI (reference sequence). The CDR3 bases are TGTGCCAGCAGTTACGGAATGACAGGGTTGGGTGAAAAACTGTTTTTT. Translation: CASSYGMTGLGEKLFF.

The chain carries TRBV20-1 and TRBJ1-2, with D unresolved. Germline V gene lookup returns CDR1 DFQATT and CDR2 SNEGSKA (reference sequence). Trimming stripped 2 bases from V and 4 bases from J, with 14 bases between. CDR3 length equals 14 residues. DNA of the CDR3: TGCAGTGCTAGAAAACCTGACGGACGCTATGGCTACACCTTC. Its protein product is CSARKPDGRYGYTF.